This T cell receptor (beta chain) was recorded in a study of graft-versus-host responses after intestinal transplantation (dated by TCRdb to the early 2020s). With respect to the entire study: The transplants that recipients received were multivisceral, liver-intestinal, or isolated intestinal. Every recipient was given anti-thymocyte globulin induction, followed by roughly 3 years of maintenance tacrolimus and steroids. After intestinal transplantation, graft-versus-host and host-versus-graft alloreactive T cell clones in the graft, circulation and bone marrow were tracked using bulk TCR-beta CDR3 sequencing. Alloreactive clones were identified by sequencing pre-transplant mixed lymphocyte reaction products and comparing them with unstimulated pre-transplant donor and recipient T cells. A cohort of under 30 intestinal transplant recipients, including one retransplant, was enrolled, and a few patients lacking pretransplant specimens were excluded. A peak of at least 4% donor T cells among recipient peripheral blood mononuclear cells was the definition used for donor T cell macrochimerism. Rather than going through the commercial service, samples from three later patients were sequenced in-house on an Illumina MiSeq and processed with MiXCR.

Overall study results and their limits: Patients with donor T cell macrochimerism had high GvH to HvG T cell clonal ratios in their allografts. The relatively low number and heterogeneity of intestinal transplant patients limited the conclusions. Early after transplant, declines in HvG clones were associated with peak levels of circulating GvH clones. GvH clones turned up in recipient bone marrow, with some appearing earlier in ileal mucosa or blood, a pattern consistent with an intestinal mucosal origin.

The time point label here, explained by the study, means: cells obtained before transplantation from donor or recipient. CD3+CD4+ and CD3+CD8+ populations were FACS-sorted from unstimulated pre-transplant donor and recipient cells taken from spleen or lymph nodes. CDR1 and CDR2, per the germline V gene, are SGHAT and FQNNGV. The germline ends are 23 bases apart after V is trimmed by 5 bases and J by 1 base. From the cysteine through the phenylalanine, the CDR3 covers 18 amino acids. The entry retains the CDR3 DNA only, 54 bases that are in frame from base 1. The library was made by the immunoSEQ multiplex PCR assay. For most patients, genomic DNA was isolated with the Qiagen DNeasy Blood and Tissue Kit and shipped frozen to Adaptive Biotechnologies for TCR sequencing. High-throughput TCR-beta CDR3 sequencing of genomic DNA from most patients was performed by Adaptive Biotechnologies. The paper's data handling went like this. TCR sequencing data were retrieved from Adaptive's ImmunoSEQ software for around 19 patients, whereas three other patients were processed with MiXCR and VDJtools. CD4 versus CD8 sorting errors were corrected by removing sequences found in both subsets at a frequency ratio below 5:1. CDR3 nucleotide sequences shared between donor and recipient were removed because the origin of such sequences could not be assigned. At least 2-fold expansion over unstimulated cells and a minimum CFSE-low frequency of 0.002% (template counts) or 0.001% (read counts) were required for clones to be classified as alloreactive. A clone was considered mappable if detected in the sequenced pre-transplant spleen, lymph node, or MLR CFSE-low populations of the donor or recipient. Cumulative frequency of alloreactive clones was calculated as a percentage of all sequences weighted by copy number. Not all clones reach the TCRdb copy of this immuneACCESS table, which keeps in-frame sequences only. Checked studies attribute under half of the gap to unresolved V genes and leave the rest unexplained. The DNA gave D and trimming, while V, J and clone size come from that table. The sample table records around 110,000 clones; 75% to 95% of these occur just once. About 0.18% of the sample comes from the top ten.

Regarding this clone: This receptor's antigen is unknown. The sample holds no much larger clone one base away, and base qualities are not on file.

The clonotype comes from a human donor who received an intestinal transplant. The material was unstimulated CD4+ T cells sorted from spleen or lymph node cells, obtained before intestinal transplant. The chain couples TRBV11-2 to TRBJ1-1; matching of 6 bases hints at TRBD1 as the D gene. Here the CDR3 is given as CASSPKGGDGRWNTEAFF. DNA sequence: TGTGCCAGCAGCCCCAAAGGGGGGGACGGCCGATGGAACACTGAAGCTTTCTTT.